A single sample gave rise to the 29 T cell receptor beta chains below, sequenced in a study of CD8+ T cells in alopecia areata (dated by TCRdb to 2016 to 2019). The library was prepared using the immunoSEQ multiplex PCR assay. RNA was extracted from all samples and reverse transcribed into cDNA, which served as template for TCR sequencing. The source is immuneACCESS, and TCRdb retained only in-frame sequences with V and J called. Part of the clones is not carried over; for the studies checked, unresolved V genes explain less than half of this, and the remainder is unexplained. Present in this sample are 120,000 to 150,000 clones, around 50% of which were seen just once. Approximately 7% of the sample is in the top ten clones. The material sequenced was CD4+ T cells sorted from blood. The receptors shown here come from a human donor with alopecia areata.

The chain employs TRBV5-1 and TRBJ2-1, with 8 nucleotides matching TRBD1. Trimming cost V 4 bases and J 8 bases; bases outside gene matches: 2. CDR3 length: 12 residues. Germline V gives CDR1 SGHRS, CDR2 YFSETQ. This CDR3 reads CASSPTGDEQFF. CDR3 in DNA: TGCGCCAGCAGCCCGACAGGGGATGAGCAGTTCTTC. The whole variable domain, filled in from reference TRBV5-1 and TRBJ2-1, reads KAGVTQTPRYLIKTRGQQVTLSCSPISGHRSVSWYQQTPGQGLQFLFEYFSETQRNKGNFPGRFSGRQFSNSRSEMNVSTLELGDSALYLCASSPTGDEQFFGPGTRLTVL.

The chain joins TRBV20-1 to TRBJ2-3; 7 bases agree with TRBD2. V lost 5 bases to trimming and J lost 4 bases; unmatched junction nucleotides: 0. This CDR3 region has 11 residues. Germline lookup yields CDR1 DFQATT and CDR2 SNEGSKA (reference sequence). Here the CDR3 DNA reads TGCAGTGCTGGGAGGGCAGATACGCAGTATTTT. Its translation: CSAGRADTQYF.

This chain joins TRBV30 and TRBJ1-1; D is unclear. Trimming pared 4 bases from V and 4 bases from J, leaving 10 bases between. Germline CDR1 reads GTSNPN; CDR2 reads SVGIG (reference sequence). There are 12 residues in the CDR3. The CDR3 protein is CAWTRSSTEAFF. DNA of the CDR3: TGTGCCTGGACAAGGTCAAGCACTGAAGCTTTCTTT. The whole variable domain, filled in from reference TRBV30 and TRBJ1-1, reads SQTIHQWPATLVQPVGSPLSLECTVEGTSNPNLYWYRQAAGRGLQLLFYSVGIGQISSEVPQNLSASRPQDRQFILSSKKLLLSDSGFYLCAWTRSSTEAFFGQGTRLTVV.

The CDR3 region has the DNA TGCGCCAGCAGCTTCGGGGGGGAGCCCTACAATGAGCAGTTCTTC. Protein: CASSFGGEPYNEQFF. The chain links TRBV5-1 to TRBJ2-1; 8 bases map to TRBD2. J lost 2 bases, V lost 2 bases, and 3 bases had no gene match. Germline CDR1 is SGHRS and CDR2 is YFSETQ. The CDR3 covers 15 residues.

The chain links TRBV4-2 to TRBJ1-1; D unresolved. V was pared by 0 bases and J by 1 base, with 12 bases between. CDR1 LGHNA and CDR2 YNFKEQ come from the germline V gene. The CDR3 is made up of 16 amino acids. The CDR3 DNA is TGTGCCAGCAGCCAAGATCCCACGGTGGGGAACACTGAAGCTTTCTTT. The encoded protein is CASSQDPTVGNTEAFF.

V usage is TRBV7-2 and J usage is TRBJ1-2; D may be TRBD1 (5 bases). V was shortened by 0 bases and J by 7 bases, with 12 bases between the two germline ends. Per the germline V gene, CDR1 is SGHTA and CDR2 is FQGNSA. The CDR3 sequence is 14 residues long. CDR3 DNA sequence: TGTGCCAGCAGCTTAGCTGCAGGGAGCGGTGGCTACACCTTC. This encodes CASSLAAGSGGYTF.

The genes are TRBV29-1 and TRBJ2-2; the match to TRBD2 covers 15 bases. The germline V gene has CDR1 SQVTM and CDR2 ANQGSEA. V shed 4 bases and J 0 bases; nucleotides not matched to a gene: 6. The CDR3 consists of 18 residues. This CDR3 is CSVGGTSGRPANTGELFF. The CDR3 DNA reads as TGCAGCGTTGGAGGGACTAGCGGGAGGCCGGCGAACACCGGGGAGCTGTTTTTT.

This chain joins TRBV6-6 and TRBJ1-2; TRBD1 might be the D (5 bases). The V end lost 7 bases, the J end lost 4 bases, and 16 bases lay between the germline ends. This CDR3 comprises 14 residues. Germline CDR1 MNHNY, CDR2 SVGAGI (reference sequence). This CDR3 reads CASTDEGIAYGYTF. In DNA, the CDR3 is TGTGCCAGCACCGACGAGGGGATAGCCTATGGCTACACCTTC.

This chain joins TRBV11-2 and TRBJ2-4; the D call may be TRBD1 or TRBD2 (6 bases each). V lost 1 base and J lost 6, with 16 bases in between. This CDR3 contains 16 residues. Germline CDR1 SGHAT, CDR2 FQNNGV. CDR3 in DNA: TGTGCCAGCAGCTTAGGGAGTCCGGGGGCGGGAAACATTCAGTACTTC. This codes for CASSLGSPGAGNIQYF.

The gene calls are TRBV11-2 and TRBJ2-1; no definite D call. Trimming took 5 bases from V and 5 from J, leaving 16 bases between them. Germline CDR1 reads SGHAT; CDR2 reads FQNNGV. This CDR3 contains 15 residues. CDR3: CASSPHPSRDNEQFF. As DNA, the CDR3 is TGTGCCAGCAGCCCCCACCCAAGCCGGGACAATGAGCAGTTCTTC.

This clone was observed a few times. The chain employs TRBV3-1 (or the pseudogene TRBV3-2) and TRBJ2-3; no reliable D call. Germline V CDR1 and CDR2: LGHDT, YNNKEL (reference sequence). CDR3 length equals 9 residues. The CDR3 spells CSQGDTQYF. Written as DNA, the CDR3 is TGTTCCCAAGGTGATACGCAGTATTTT.

This chain uses TRBV19 with TRBJ1-2, with a tentative D call TRBD1 (5 bases). CDR3 size: 14 residues. CDR1 and CDR2 from the germline V gene are LNHDA and SQIVND (reference sequence). Trimming removed 6 bases at V and 6 bases at J, with 17 bases between. CDR3 in DNA: TGTGCCAGTAGAACTGTTCCAGGGTATCATGGCTACACCTTC. It codes for CASRTVPGYHGYTF.

Here the CDR3 reads CASLGSGNTIYF. DNA of the CDR3: TGTGCCAGCTTGGGCTCTGGAAACACCATATATTTT. The rearrangement joins TRBV7-8 to TRBJ1-3; the D is unclear. Germline assignment: CDR1 SGHVS and CDR2 FQNEAQ. Trimming removed 8 bases from V and 0 bases from J, with 5 bases in between. The CDR3 is 12 amino acids.

CDR3 sequence: CSVGISTLSGEQYF. CDR3 in DNA: TGCAGCGTGGGGATAAGTACCCTCAGTGGCGAGCAGTACTTC. The rearrangement joins TRBV29-1 to TRBJ2-7; no clear D gene. This CDR3 region has 14 residues. V was clipped by 6 bases and J by 6 bases, with 21 bases between them. The V gene's germline CDR1 is SQVTM and CDR2 ANQGSEA.

This clone has more than one count but fewer than ten. The genes are TRBV14 and TRBJ2-3; D call uncertain. The CDR3 is made up of 13 amino acids. Per germline, CDR1 SGHDN and CDR2 FVKESK. The V end was cut by 4 bases, the J end by 7 bases, with 12 bases between. In nucleotides, the CDR3 is TGTGCCAGCAGCCCTCTCGGTGCAAATACGCAGTATTTT. It specifies CASSPLGANTQYF.

The rearrangement links TRBV7-9 to TRBJ2-7; a weak D match, TRBD2 (5 bases). The CDR3 has 15 residues. Germline CDR1 and CDR2: SEHNR and FQNEAQ (reference sequence). V lost 2 bases, J lost 5 bases, and 16 bases lay in between. The CDR3 DNA reads as TGTGCCAGCAGCTTAAGCCGCGCAGGACTCGACGAGCAGTACTTC. Its translation: CASSLSRAGLDEQYF.

V is TRBV6-6 and J is TRBJ1-2; 12 bases agree with TRBD1. Germline V gene sequence: CDR1 MNHNY, CDR2 SVGAGI (reference sequence). The CDR3 is 12 amino acids. J gave up 4 bases and V 10 bases, and 1 base lay outside the gene matches. The CDR3 DNA sequence: TGTGCCACGGGACAGGGGGCCTATGGCTACACCTTC. Translating it yields CATGQGAYGYTF.

The genes are TRBV15 and TRBJ1-1; TRBD1 is a possible D gene (5 bases). Trimming took 0 bases from V and 6 from J, leaving 11 bases between them. The CDR3 consists of 14 residues. Germline CDR1 reads LNHNV; CDR2 reads YYDKDF (reference sequence). CDR3 in DNA: TGTGCCACCAGCAGAGATCGGGACGGGGCTGAAGCTTTCTTT. Protein sequence: CATSRDRDGAEAFF.

This clone has just a few counts. The rearrangement links TRBV28 to TRBJ2-1, with 10 bases that match TRBD2. Trimming took 6 bases from V and 6 from J; bases not matched to a gene: 14. This CDR3 has 17 residues. Germline CDR1 is MDHEN and CDR2 is SYDVKM. The CDR3 sequence: CASSLGLARGGLNEQFF. In DNA, the CDR3 is TGTGCCAGCAGCCTGGGACTAGCGCGTGGCGGGCTCAATGAGCAGTTCTTC.

This clone was seen only a few times. The DNA for the CDR3 is TGTGCCAGCAGCCGGACAGGGGTTTCCACTGAAGCTTTCTTT. Protein: CASSRTGVSTEAFF. The V call is TRBV7-9, the J call TRBJ1-1; the match to TRBD1 covers 9 bases. Trimming removed 5 bases from V and 4 bases from J; junction bases left unmatched: 5. The CDR3 is 14 amino acids. Per the germline V gene, CDR1 is SEHNR and CDR2 is FQNEAQ (reference sequence).

The chain links TRBV9 to TRBJ2-1; the match to TRBD2 covers 10 bases. From germline, CDR1 is SGDLS and CDR2 YYNGEE. This CDR3 spans 15 amino acids. The ends lost 1 base at V and 9 bases at J; junction bases unmatched: 7. The CDR3, as DNA: TGTGCCAGCAGCGTACTAGCGGGAGTGGGTGGTGAGCAGTTCTTC. This sequence encodes CASSVLAGVGGEQFF.

This clone was seen more than once but under ten times. The CDR3 nucleotides read TGTGCCAGCAGCCTGTCGGTCCGTCCTAGAGGGGACGCCCAGTACTTC. It is translated as CASSLSVRPRGDAQYF. V and J are TRBV5-8 and TRBJ2-5, with D perhaps assigned TRBD1 or TRBD2 (5 bases each). This CDR3 has 16 residues. Germline-derived CDR1 and CDR2 are SGHTS and YDEGEE. V was cut by 4 bases and J by 9 bases, with 25 bases left in between.

The rearrangement links TRBV19 to TRBJ2-2, with 7 bases lining up with TRBD1. Germline CDR1 and CDR2: LNHDA and SQIVND (reference sequence). The CDR3 has 15 amino acids. Trimming at V came to 6 bases and at J to 6 bases, leaving 10 bases not matched to a gene. The chain's CDR3 is CASSRDRANAGELFF. CDR3 DNA sequence: TGTGCCAGTAGCAGAGACAGGGCCAACGCCGGGGAGCTGTTTTTT. Filled out from reference TRBV19 and TRBJ2-2, the complete variable domain reads DGGITQSPKYLFRKEGQNVTLSCEQNLNHDAMYWYRQDPGQGLRLIYYSQIVNDFQKGDIAEGYSVSREKKESFPLTVTSAQKNPTAFYLCASSRDRANAGELFFGEGSRLTVL.

The rearrangement joins TRBV28 to TRBJ1-4; D is possibly TRBD1 (6 bases). The germline V gene encodes CDR1 MDHEN and CDR2 SYDVKM. Trimming removed 3 bases from V and 13 bases from J, with 12 bases in between. The CDR3 contains 12 residues. CDR3 nucleotides: TGTGCCAGCAGTTTTGTTAGGGGGATACTGTTTTTT. Translating gives CASSFVRGILFF.

The genes are TRBV7-3 and TRBJ2-3; the match to TRBD2 covers 8 bases. The ends lost 5 bases at V and 3 bases at J; junction bases unmatched: 10. The CDR3 is made up of 16 amino acids. The germline V gene has CDR1 SGHTA and CDR2 FQGTGA. CDR3 bases: TGTGCCAGCAGCACCGGGACTAGTCGGATTACAGATACGCAGTATTTT. It translates to CASSTGTSRITDTQYF.

CDR3 amino acids: CASSLLENEQFF. The CDR3 nucleotides are TGTGCCAGCAGCTTGCTAGAGAATGAGCAGTTCTTC. The chain joins TRBV5-4 to TRBJ2-1, with unresolved D. The CDR3 is made up of 12 amino acids. Trimming took off 1 base at V and 7 bases at J, with 6 bases between the two ends. Germline lookup yields CDR1 SGHNT and CDR2 YYREEE (reference sequence).

The count of this clone is one. This rearrangement joins TRBV5-1 to TRBJ2-1, with TRBD2 matching over 16 bases. The V gene end was trimmed by 3 bases and the J gene end by 7 bases; junction bases not matched to a gene: 4. Germline lookup yields CDR1 SGHRS and CDR2 YFSETQ. This CDR3 comprises 16 residues. The CDR3 reads CASSWGLAGGDNEQFF. The CDR3 DNA sequence: TGCGCCAGCAGCTGGGGACTAGCGGGAGGGGATAATGAGCAGTTCTTC. Filled out from reference TRBV5-1 and TRBJ2-1, the complete variable domain reads KAGVTQTPRYLIKTRGQQVTLSCSPISGHRSVSWYQQTPGQGLQFLFEYFSETQRNKGNFPGRFSGRQFSNSRSEMNVSTLELGDSALYLCASSWGLAGGDNEQFFGPGTRLTVL.

This clone has a handful of counts. The CDR3 reads CASSLVVRQGAYEQYF. DNA of the CDR3: TGTGCCAGCAGCTTAGTTGTAAGACAGGGGGCCTACGAGCAGTACTTC. The chain uses TRBV7-2 and TRBJ2-7; 9 bases are a match to TRBD1. Germline V lookup: CDR1 SGHTA, CDR2 FQGNSA. Losses at the gene ends were 1 base for V and 2 bases for J; bases not matched to a gene: 6. The CDR3 consists of 16 residues.

This clone was counted between two and nine times. This CDR3 reads CASTPGQSNTEAFF. DNA of the CDR3: TGTGCCAGCACACCGGGACAGAGTAACACTGAAGCTTTCTTT. The chain uses TRBV28 and TRBJ1-1, with 7 nucleotides matching TRBD1. The germline V gene encodes CDR1 MDHEN and CDR2 SYDVKM. V was pared by 7 bases and J by 2 bases, with 7 bases of the junction left unmatched. This CDR3 has 14 amino acids.